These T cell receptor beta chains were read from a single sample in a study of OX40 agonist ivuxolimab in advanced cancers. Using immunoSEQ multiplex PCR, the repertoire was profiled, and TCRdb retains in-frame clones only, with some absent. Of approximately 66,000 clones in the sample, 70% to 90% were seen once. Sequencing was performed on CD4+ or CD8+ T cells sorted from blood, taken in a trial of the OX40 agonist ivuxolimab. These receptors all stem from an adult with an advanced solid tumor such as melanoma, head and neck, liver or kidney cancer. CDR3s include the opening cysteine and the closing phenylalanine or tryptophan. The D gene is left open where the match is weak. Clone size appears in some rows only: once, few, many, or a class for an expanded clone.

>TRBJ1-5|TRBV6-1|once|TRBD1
TGTGCCAGCAGTCAGGGGGAGGGTCAGCCCCAGCATTTT
CASSQGEGQPQHF
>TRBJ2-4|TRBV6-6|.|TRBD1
TGTGCCAGCAGTACACCGACAGGGCCGAACATTCAGTACTTC
CASSTPTGPNIQYF
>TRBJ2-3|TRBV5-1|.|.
TGCGCCAGCAGCTTGACAGATACGCAGTATTTT
CASSLTDTQYF
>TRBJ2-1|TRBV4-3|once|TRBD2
TGCGCCAGCAGCCTGGGTCGGACTAGCGGGAGAAATTTCTTC
CASSLGRTSGRNFF
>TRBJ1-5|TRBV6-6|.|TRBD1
TGTGCCAGCAATGGACAGGGGGAGAATCAGCCCCAGCATTTT
CASNGQGENQPQHF
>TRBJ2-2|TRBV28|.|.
TGTGCCAGCAGTTTATTCGGCAGGGGGAACACCGGGGAGCTGTTTTTT
CASSLFGRGNTGELFF
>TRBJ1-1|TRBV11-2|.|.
TGTGCCAGCAGCTTAGATGTACGTATTACTGAAGCTTTCTTT
CASSLDVRITEAFF
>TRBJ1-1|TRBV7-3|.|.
TGTGCCAGCAGCTTAACCGACCGCGCCTCGGCTTTCTTT
CASSLTDRASAFF
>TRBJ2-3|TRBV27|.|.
TGTGCCAGCAGGGGGACCGGCGGGTTAAATACGCAGTATTTT
CASRGTGGLNTQYF
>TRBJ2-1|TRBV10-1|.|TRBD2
TGCGCCAGCAGTGAACAGCGGGGCCAATACAATGAGCAGTTCTTC
CASSEQRGQYNEQFF
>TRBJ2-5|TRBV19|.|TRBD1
TGTGCCAGTAGTATTGAGGGACAGCACTCCGAGACCCAGTACTTC
CASSIEGQHSETQYF
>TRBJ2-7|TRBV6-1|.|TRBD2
TGTGCCAGCAGGACTAGCGGGACCTACGAGCAGTACTTC
CASRTSGTYEQYF
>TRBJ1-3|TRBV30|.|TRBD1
TGTGCCTGGAGTGCCCCACAGGGGTTCTCTGGAAACACCATATATTTT
CAWSAPQGFSGNTIYF
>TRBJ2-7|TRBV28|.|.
TGTGCCAGCAGCACAGCAGGTTTAGCCGAGCAGTACTTC
CASSTAGLAEQYF
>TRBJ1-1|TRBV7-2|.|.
TGTGCCAGCAGCGTCAGGGTGACGGGGGACACTGAAGCTTTCTTT
CASSVRVTGDTEAFF
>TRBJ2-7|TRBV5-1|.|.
TGCGCCAGCAGCTTGGACGGTCGCTTCTGGGCAACCTACGAGCAGTACTTC
CASSLDGRFWATYEQYF
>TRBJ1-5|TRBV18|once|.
TGTGCCAGCTCACCTGACACCGGGCAGCCCCAGCATTTT
CASSPDTGQPQHF
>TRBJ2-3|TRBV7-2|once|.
TGTGCCAGCAGCCCAGGACATAGCACAGATACGCAGTATTTT
CASSPGHSTDTQYF
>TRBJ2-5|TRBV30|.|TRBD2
TGTGCCTGGAATAAGCGGGGGGTACAAGAGACCCAGTACTTC
CAWNKRGVQETQYF